These T cell receptor beta chains were read from a single sample in a study of PD-L1 blockade in urothelial cancer. The assay was immunoSEQ multiplex PCR, and TCRdb's table has in-frame clones only and misses some. Among tens of thousands of clones listed, around 87% were seen once. The input for sequencing was PBMCs, taken around atezolizumab (anti-PD-L1) treatment. The receptors were gathered from a man aged 55 to 70 with urothelial cancer. CDR3s include the opening cysteine and the closing phenylalanine or tryptophan. Fields, in order: clone size, D gene, V gene, J gene, CDR3 protein, CDR3 DNA. D genes are given only for firm matches. For some rows the clone size is stated as once, few or many, or as a class when expanded; others skip it.

abundance: NA; d_gene: TRBD2; v_gene: TRBV29-1; j_gene: TRBJ2-1; CDR3aa: CSVSPGERLAVYNEQFF; CDR3nt: TGCAGCGTTTCCCCCGGAGAGCGACTAGCGGTCTACAATGAGCAGTTCTTC
abundance: NA; d_gene: TRBD1; v_gene: TRBV5-4; j_gene: TRBJ1-2; CDR3aa: CASSLEGGGYGYTF; CDR3nt: TGTGCCAGCAGCTTGGAAGGGGGCGGTTATGGCTACACCTTC
abundance: NA; d_gene: NA; v_gene: TRBV7-2; j_gene: TRBJ2-2; CDR3aa: CASSLAPTRNTGELFF; CDR3nt: TGTGCCAGCAGCTTAGCGCCGACAAGGAACACCGGGGAGCTGTTTTTT
abundance: NA; d_gene: TRBD2; v_gene: TRBV7-2; j_gene: TRBJ2-5; CDR3aa: CASSLVAGPGETQYF; CDR3nt: TGTGCCAGCAGCTTGGTAGCGGGCCCTGGGGAGACCCAGTACTTC
abundance: NA; d_gene: TRBD1; v_gene: TRBV19; j_gene: TRBJ1-2; CDR3aa: CASSDRGPEILNGYTF; CDR3nt: TGTGCCAGTAGTGACAGGGGCCCCGAAATCCTAAATGGCTACACCTTC
abundance: NA; d_gene: TRBD2; v_gene: TRBV11-2; j_gene: TRBJ2-1; CDR3aa: CASSLWAGVSNEQFF; CDR3nt: TGTGCCAGCAGCTTGTGGGCGGGGGTAAGCAATGAGCAGTTCTTC
abundance: NA; d_gene: TRBD2; v_gene: TRBV28; j_gene: TRBJ2-7; CDR3aa: CASSLVASGRREQYF; CDR3nt: TGTGCCAGCAGTTTAGTGGCTAGCGGCCGTCGCGAGCAGTACTTC
abundance: NA; d_gene: TRBD1; v_gene: TRBV6-1; j_gene: TRBJ2-7; CDR3aa: CASSEGHAGQVFSQTYF; CDR3nt: TGTGCCAGCAGTGAAGGTCATGCTGGACAGGTTTTCTCTCAAACTTACTTC
abundance: NA; d_gene: NA; v_gene: TRBV5-1; j_gene: TRBJ2-3; CDR3aa: CASSLVRGATDTQYF; CDR3nt: TGCGCCAGCAGCTTGGTGCGGGGCGCCACAGATACGCAGTATTTT
abundance: NA; d_gene: TRBD2; v_gene: TRBV7-2; j_gene: TRBJ2-1; CDR3aa: CASSLDVAGGGKQFF; CDR3nt: TGTGCCAGCAGCTTAGACGTGGCTGGCGGGGGGAAGCAGTTCTTC
abundance: NA; d_gene: TRBD1; v_gene: TRBV4-2; j_gene: TRBJ2-7; CDR3aa: CASSQEQGQDYEQYF; CDR3nt: TGTGCCAGCAGCCAAGAGCAGGGACAGGACTACGAGCAGTACTTC
abundance: once; d_gene: NA; v_gene: TRBV9; j_gene: TRBJ2-1; CDR3aa: CASSVGAGLDHEQFF; CDR3nt: TGTGCCAGCAGCGTAGGAGCGGGCCTGGACCATGAGCAGTTCTTC
abundance: NA; d_gene: NA; v_gene: TRBV21-1; j_gene: TRBJ2-7; CDR3aa: CARRHRGYRSSGYEQYF; CDR3nt: TGTGCCAGACGTCACAGGGGGTACAGGTCTAGCGGATACGAGCAGTACTTC